One TCR beta chain is described in this entry. The entry originates in a study of radiotherapy plus CTLA-4 blockade in lung cancer. Method: immunoSEQ multiplex PCR; TCRdb's copy keeps in-frame clones and lacks some. Among roughly 110,000 clones listed, about 80% were seen once. V gave up 4 bases and J gave up 4 bases, with 7 bases separating them. The CDR3 is 12 amino acids. CDR1 is MDHEN, CDR2 SYDVKM, per germline. This clonotype originated in a human donor with non-small cell lung cancer that progressed on radiotherapy plus ipilimumab. Some clones in this sample may be carry-over from other donors' samples. The rearrangement joins TRBV28 to TRBJ1-2; D ambiguous. Material: peripheral blood, obtained from a patient treated with radiotherapy plus ipilimumab. CDR3 in amino acids: CASSSYTYGYTF. CDR3 sequence (DNA): TGTGCCAGCAGTTCTTACACCTATGGCTACACCTTC.